These 11 T cell receptor beta chains were all obtained from the same sample, sequenced in a study of cytomegalovirus exposure and HLA in healthy donors. Here immunoSEQ multiplex PCR was the method, and the copy in TCRdb shows in-frame clones only, minus some. The repertoire holds 150,000 to 200,000 clones, with roughly 89% as singletons. Sequenced sample: PBMCs. The receptors were sampled from a woman aged 18 to 35 in good health and CMV-seropositive.

The J gene is TRBJ2-1, the V gene TRBV9, with TRBD1 identical over 9 bases. The V segment lost 5 bases and the J segment 5 bases; nucleotides outside the gene matches: 14. The CDR3 covers 17 residues. CDR1 is SGDLS, CDR2 YYNGEE, per germline. The CDR3 is CASSVYLDRGPHNEQFF. The CDR3 DNA follows: TGTGCCAGCAGTGTGTATCTGGACAGGGGACCCCACAATGAGCAGTTCTTC.

The chain employs TRBV29-1 and TRBJ2-1; D is perhaps TRBD1 (6 bases). CDR1 is SQVTM and CDR2 is ANQGSEA in the germline V gene. The CDR3 is 14 residues long. V lost 1 base to trimming and J lost 3 bases, with 10 bases between them. The CDR3 here is CSVEAGHGYNEQFF. The CDR3 DNA is TGCAGCGTTGAAGCGGGACACGGCTACAATGAGCAGTTCTTC.

This clone was seen just once. The genes are TRBV19 and TRBJ1-5; D might be TRBD1 (6 bases). With 5 bases removed from V and 1 base from J, the gap between germline ends came to 12 bases. The CDR3 totals 15 residues. Germline V CDR1 and CDR2: LNHDA, SQIVND (reference sequence). This CDR3 reads CASSRRDKSNQPQHF. CDR3 sequence (DNA): TGTGCCAGTAGTCGCCGGGACAAGAGCAATCAGCCCCAGCATTTT.

V gene TRBV18 combines with J gene TRBJ2-2, with a possible D match to TRBD1 (5 bases). Germline V gives CDR1 KGHSH, CDR2 LQKENI. Trimming removed 3 bases at V and 8 bases at J, with 10 bases between. This CDR3 is 13 amino acids long. This CDR3 reads CASSPQGNGELFF. The CDR3 nucleotides read TGTGCCAGCTCACCTCAGGGAAATGGGGAGCTGTTTTTT.

V usage is TRBV28 and J usage is TRBJ1-2, with 9 nucleotides matching TRBD1. CDR1 is MDHEN and CDR2 is SYDVKM in the germline V gene. CDR3 size: 15 residues. Trimming removed 3 bases from V and 2 bases from J; junction bases left unmatched: 4. The CDR3 bases are TGTGCCAGCAGTTTTGGTACAGGGGGCAACTATGGCTACACCTTC. Translating it yields CASSFGTGGNYGYTF.

This clone appeared once. The chain joins TRBV7-9 to TRBJ2-1; 8 nucleotides match TRBD2. CDR1 is SEHNR, CDR2 FQNEAQ, per germline (reference sequence). V lost 5 bases, J lost 0 bases, and 6 bases stayed unmatched. This CDR3 is 16 amino acids long. Written as DNA, the CDR3 is TGTGCCAGCAGCCAATCTAGCGGGCCCTCCTACAATGAGCAGTTCTTC. The encoded protein is CASSQSSGPSYNEQFF.

CDR3 protein: CASSLEGTAAYNEQFF. The CDR3 region has the DNA TGCGCCAGCAGCTTGGAGGGGACAGCGGCGTACAATGAGCAGTTCTTC. The rearrangement links TRBV5-1 to TRBJ2-1; 7 positions match TRBD1. The CDR3 extends over 16 amino acids. The germline gives CDR1 SGHRS, CDR2 YFSETQ. V gave up 0 bases and J gave up 4 bases; unmatched junction bases: 7.

The chain carries TRBV7-3 and TRBJ1-2; possible D gene TRBD1, 6 bases. The CDR3 consists of 15 residues. V was trimmed by 3 bases and J by 4 bases, leaving 15 bases between them. Germline V CDR1 and CDR2: SGHTA, FQGTGA. The CDR3 coding sequence is TGTGCCAGCAGCTTTGGAAACAGGGACGGCTATGGCTACACCTTC. This sequence encodes CASSFGNRDGYGYTF.

V and J are TRBV7-8 and TRBJ2-7; perhaps TRBD1 as D (6 bases). V gave up 8 bases and J gave up 2 bases, with 16 bases separating them. CDR1 and CDR2 from the germline V gene are SGHVS and FQNEAQ. This CDR3 has 14 residues. The CDR3 DNA follows: TGTGCCAGCCCCGGACCCACAGGGACCTACGAGCAGTACTTC. Translation: CASPGPTGTYEQYF. Filled out from reference TRBV7-8 and TRBJ2-7, the complete variable domain reads GAGVSQSPRYKVAKRGQDVALRCDPISGHVSLFWYQQALGQGPEFLTYFQNEAQLDKSGLPSDRFFAERPEGSVSTLKIQRTQQEDSAVYLCASPGPTGTYEQYFGPGTRLTVT.

The V call is TRBV21-1, the J call TRBJ2-7; the table gives TRBD1 as D, unverified against the DNA. TRBV21-1 is deemed a pseudogene. The CDR3 spans 17 residues. The CDR3 coding sequence is TGTGCCAGTACCAATGGTCAGGGGGCGGTGGATAAGTACGAGCAGTACTTC. Its protein is CASTNGQGAVDKYEQYF.

This chain links TRBV5-3 with TRBJ2-7; 13 bases line up with TRBD2. TRBV5-3 belongs to the ORF category, with a function that is uncertain. The CDR3 is 19 amino acids. The V and J ends lost 0 bases and 1 base, in that order; junction bases with no gene match: 10. CDR3 loop: CARSLVTSGRAWASYEQYF. The CDR3 DNA reads TGTGCCAGAAGCTTGGTAACTAGCGGGAGGGCCTGGGCGTCCTACGAGCAGTACTTC.